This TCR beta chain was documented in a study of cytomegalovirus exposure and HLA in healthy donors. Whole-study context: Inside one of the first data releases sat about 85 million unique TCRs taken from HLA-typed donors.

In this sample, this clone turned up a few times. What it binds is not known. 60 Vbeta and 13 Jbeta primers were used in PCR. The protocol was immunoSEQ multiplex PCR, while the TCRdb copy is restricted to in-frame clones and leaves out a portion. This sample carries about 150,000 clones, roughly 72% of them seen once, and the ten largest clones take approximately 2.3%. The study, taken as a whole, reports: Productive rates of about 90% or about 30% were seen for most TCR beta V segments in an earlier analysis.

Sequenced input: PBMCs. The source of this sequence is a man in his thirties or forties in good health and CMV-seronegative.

This CDR3 is CASSLYLNTEAFF. The CDR3, as DNA: TGTGCCAGCAGCTTATATCTGAACACTGAAGCTTTCTTT. The rearrangement links TRBV7-9 to TRBJ1-1; D is ambiguous. The CDR3 has 13 residues. V dropped 2 bases and J dropped 0 bases, with 4 bases sitting between them. CDR1 SEHNR and CDR2 FQNEAQ come from the germline V gene (reference sequence).